This entry lists 20 T cell receptor beta chains sequenced from one sample in a study of immune heterogeneity within non-small cell lung tumors. Template material for each sample was roughly 600 ng of bulk tumor genomic DNA. Collection of several biopsies per primary tumor, spaced far apart, took place during surgery. Curative surgical treatment was performed in patients who had newly diagnosed, untreated non-small cell lung cancer. The TCR beta CDR3 region underwent multiplex PCR amplification with 32 V and 13 J primers. TCRdb recomputed calls from the multiplex PCR reads with MiXCR, one row per CDR3 protein. The sample has roughly 8,900 distinct CDR3 sequences; around 29% are singletons. Material: lung tumor tissue. The receptor source for this set is a man aged 60 to 69 with non-small cell lung cancer.

This clonotype has ten or more counts. The chain links TRBV29-1 to TRBJ1-1; possibly TRBD1 for D (5 bases). This CDR3 has 15 residues. V lost 7 bases and J 10 bases, leaving 28 bases between the germline ends. Germline V gene sequence: CDR1 SQVTM, CDR2 ANQGSEA. CDR3 residues: CSALTKPTGEGAAFF. Written as DNA, the CDR3 is TGCAGCGCCCTGACGAAACCGACGGGGGAGGGTGCAGCTTTCTTT.

By share, this clonotype counts as medium-sized. The chain employs TRBV28 and TRBJ1-2, with 9 positions matching TRBD1. This CDR3 spans 15 amino acids. Trimming took 7 bases from V and 4 from J; bases not matched to a gene: 10. CDR1 is MDHEN and CDR2 is SYDVKM in the germline V gene. The CDR3 DNA is TGTGCCAGCACCCGAGCGGGACAGGGTCTCTATGGCTACACCTTC. Residues: CASTRAGQGLYGYTF.

This clonotype came up many times. The chain links TRBV19 to TRBJ1-1; D gene unclear. V lost 4 bases and J 2 bases, leaving 2 bases between the germline ends. CDR3 length: 11 amino acids. Per germline, CDR1 LNHDA and CDR2 SQIVND (reference sequence). In DNA, the CDR3 is TGTGCCAGTAGTACCAACACTGAAGCTTTCTTT. Residues: CASSTNTEAFF.

The genes are TRBV7-9 and TRBJ1-6; D not resolved. Per germline, CDR1 SEHNR and CDR2 FQNEAQ (reference sequence). This CDR3 spans 12 amino acids. V lost 4 bases, J lost 10 bases, and 8 bases lay in between. CDR3 protein: CASSSLWSPLHF. The CDR3 DNA reads TGTGCCAGCAGCTCACTATGGTCACCCCTCCACTTT.

In this sample, this clonotype is medium-sized. V is TRBV20-1 and J is TRBJ2-1; 10 bases are a match to TRBD1. The trim removed 6 bases at V and 4 bases at J, leaving 9 bases unmatched. Germline V gene sequence: CDR1 DFQATT, CDR2 SNEGSKA (reference sequence). This CDR3 is built from 15 residues. CDR3 DNA: TGCAGTGCCTCGACCGTGGGACAGGGGTACAATGAGCAGTTCTTC. Translating gives CSASTVGQGYNEQFF.

This chain joins TRBV2 and TRBJ2-5; D assignment may be TRBD1 or TRBD2 (5 bases each). Trimming left V 6 bases short and J 4 bases short, with 21 bases between. The germline CDR1 and CDR2 sequences are SNHLY and FYNNEI. This CDR3 is 16 amino acids long. DNA for the CDR3: TGTGCCAGCAGCGACCGGGGCAGGGTAGTAGGAGAGACCCAGTACTTC. This translates into CASSDRGRVVGETQYF.

Comment on this clonotype: A read error is possible here, since a much larger clone lies one base away. The chain is built from TRBV4-2 and TRBJ1-4; D may be TRBD1 (5 bases). CDR1 and CDR2 from the germline V gene are LGHNA and YNFKEQ. The CDR3 runs to 16 residues. CDR3 sequence: CASSQNRRATNEKPFF. The CDR3 nucleotides read TGTGCCAGCAGCCAAAACAGGCGTGCAACTAATGAAAAACCGTTTTTT.

Remarks on this clonotype: A much more abundant neighbour one base away suggests this may be a read error. The V call is TRBV4-3, the J call TRBJ2-5, with D perhaps TRBD1 or TRBD2 (5 bases each). The CDR3 extends over 14 amino acids. V was trimmed by 4 bases and J by 2 bases, leaving 11 bases between them. Per germline, CDR1 LGHNA and CDR2 YSLEER. The CDR3 reads CASSPIGGQETQYF. The CDR3 bases are TGCGCCAGCAGCCCAATTGGGGGACAAGAGACCCAGTACTTC.

This chain uses TRBV2 with TRBJ2-7; no definite D call. From germline, CDR1 is SNHLY and CDR2 FYNNEI. The CDR3 has 14 amino acids. V lost 3 bases and J lost 2, with 11 bases in between. The CDR3 is CASSEVPPPYEQYF. CDR3 DNA sequence: TGTGCCAGCAGTGAGGTTCCTCCCCCCTACGAGCAGTACTTC.

This clonotype is labeled as medium-sized (0.01 to 0.1%). V gene TRBV7-2 combines with J gene TRBJ2-7, with a tentative D call TRBD1 (5 bases). V lost 1 base to trimming and J lost 1 base, with 17 bases between them. The CDR3 extends over 17 amino acids. CDR1 and CDR2 from the germline V gene are SGHTA and FQGNSA. CDR3 region: CASSLGVPGQTSYEQYF. CDR3 nucleotides: TGTGCCAGCAGCTTAGGGGTCCCAGGGCAAACTTCCTACGAGCAGTACTTC. Looking up the rest from reference TRBV7-2 and TRBJ2-7 gives the full variable domain: GAGVSQSPSNKVTEKGKDVELRCDPISGHTALYWYRQSLGQGLEFLIYFQGNSAPDKSGLPSDRFSAERTGGSVSTLTIQRTQQEDSAVYLCASSLGVPGQTSYEQYFGPGTRLTVT.

The V gene is TRBV6-1, the J gene TRBJ2-1; unclear D gene. The germline CDR1 and CDR2 sequences are MNHNS and SASEGT. This CDR3 contains 15 residues. V lost 2 bases, J lost 4 bases, and 12 bases lay in between. Here the CDR3 reads CASSEYSITYNEQFF. Written as DNA, the CDR3 is TGTGCCAGCAGTGAATACTCAATTACTTACAATGAGCAGTTCTTC.

This clonotype is termed medium-sized. The chain has TRBV12-3 or TRBV12-4 and TRBJ2-1; 8 bases are a match to TRBD1. V gave up 5 bases and J gave up 10 bases; unmatched junction bases: 7. The CDR3 runs to 13 residues. The CDR3 region has the DNA TGTGCCAGCAGTCCCGACAGGGGAGGAGAGCAGTTCTTC. It yields the protein CASSPDRGGEQFF.

In its sample, this clonotype was seen a few times. The chain combines TRBV5-4 with TRBJ2-5; 12 bases line up with TRBD2. J lost 3 bases, V lost 4 bases, and 7 bases had no gene match. Germline CDR1 reads SGHNT; CDR2 reads YYREEE (reference sequence). This CDR3 has 16 residues. CDR3 protein: CASSPGLAGIKETQYF. CDR3 in DNA: TGTGCCAGCAGCCCCGGACTAGCGGGAATCAAAGAGACCCAGTACTTC.

Judged by abundance, this clonotype is medium-sized. The chain is built from TRBV30 and TRBJ1-5; D remains ambiguous. This CDR3 comprises 12 residues. The V end lost 0 bases, the J end lost 2 bases, and 2 bases lay between the germline ends. The germline gives CDR1 GTSNPN, CDR2 SVGIG (reference sequence). The CDR3, as DNA: TGTGCCTGGAGTGTTGGCAATCAGCCCCAGCATTTT. It codes for CAWSVGNQPQHF.

This clonotype is categorized as medium-sized. The chain employs TRBV6-5 and TRBJ2-2; possible D gene TRBD2, 5 bases. The CDR3 is made up of 15 amino acids. The germline V and J ends were trimmed by 2 bases and 6 bases, with 13 bases remaining between them. Per germline, CDR1 MNHEY and CDR2 SVGAGI. The CDR3 loop reads CASSYKPIGAGELFF. In DNA form, the CDR3 reads TGTGCCAGCAGTTACAAACCGATCGGGGCCGGGGAGCTGTTTTTT.

The chain is built from TRBV6-1 and TRBJ1-1, with 7 bases lining up with TRBD1. Germline V gene sequence: CDR1 MNHNS, CDR2 SASEGT. The CDR3 length is 15 residues. With V trimmed by 6 bases and J by 4 bases, 11 bases remained unmatched. The CDR3 bases are TGTGCCAGCAGGGCCTTGGACAGGATGCCCACTGAAGCTTTCTTT. As protein: CASRALDRMPTEAFF.

This clonotype was found a few times. The chain employs TRBV9 and TRBJ1-2; D remains ambiguous. This CDR3 has 12 amino acids. Germline CDR1 SGDLS, CDR2 YYNGEE. Between the trimmed V and J ends, which lost 3 bases and 1 base, there was a span of 4 bases. The CDR3 loop is CASSANNYGYTF. In DNA form, the CDR3 reads TGTGCCAGCAGCGCGAATAACTATGGCTACACCTTC.

Relative to its sample, this clonotype is medium-sized (0.01 to 0.1%). The chain employs TRBV27 and TRBJ2-3; a possible D gene is TRBD2 (6 bases). The CDR3 consists of 14 residues. The ends were cut back, 7 bases at V and 3 bases at J, with 14 bases in the middle. The germline V gene has CDR1 MNHEY and CDR2 SMNVEV (reference sequence). CDR3 sequence (DNA): TGTGCCAGCACCCCGTGGGGGGATACAGATACGCAGTATTTT. Protein: CASTPWGDTDTQYF.

This rearrangement joins TRBV5-4 to TRBJ2-1; 8 nucleotides match TRBD2. V lost 2 bases, J lost 6 bases, and 10 bases stayed unmatched. Germline assignment: CDR1 SGHNT and CDR2 YYREEE (reference sequence). The CDR3 consists of 16 residues. The CDR3 reads CASSFPTSGAFNEQFF. CDR3 bases: TGTGCCAGCAGCTTCCCTACTAGCGGAGCCTTCAATGAGCAGTTCTTC.

This clonotype was detected many times. As DNA, the CDR3 is TGTGCCAGTAATCGAGGCAACACTGAAGCTTTCTTT. This encodes CASNRGNTEAFF. The rearrangement joins TRBV19 to TRBJ1-1; D unresolved. The germline V gene encodes CDR1 LNHDA and CDR2 SQIVND (reference sequence). The CDR3 is 12 residues long. Trimming pared 7 bases from V and 2 bases from J, leaving 8 bases between.